This T cell receptor (beta chain) came from a study of cytomegalovirus exposure and HLA in healthy donors. Points from the study as a whole: Later analysis demonstrated an association between a missense DCLRE1C variant and TCR beta V- and J-gene trimming. Earlier analysis found most TCR beta V segments productive about 87% or about 30% of the time.

Primers: 60 Vbeta forward and 13 Jbeta reverse. Using immunoSEQ multiplex PCR, the repertoire was profiled, and TCRdb retains in-frame clones only, with some absent. In the table there are over 100,000 clones, approximately 58% of which are singletons. The CDR3 has 16 residues. Looked up from germline, CDR1 is MDHEN and CDR2 is SYDVKM. The V and J ends lost 5 bases and 4 bases, in that order; junction bases with no gene match: 11. In regard to this clone: Its antigen is as yet unknown.

The TCR sequence derives from a woman aged 25 to 45 in good health and CMV-seronegative. V gene TRBV28 combines with J gene TRBJ2-5; 9 nucleotides line up with TRBD1. Material: PBMCs. The CDR3 nucleotides are TGTGCCAGCAGTCTTTTACGACAGGGGGGGGGAGAGACCCAGTACTTC. Translating it yields CASSLLRQGGGETQYF.